The 32 T cell receptor beta chains below come from one sample, sequenced in a study of T cells in women clearing cervical HPV infection. Here immunoSEQ multiplex PCR was the method, and the copy in TCRdb shows in-frame clones only, minus some. The sample includes about 32,000 clones. The sequenced material came from blood buffy coat. The receptors were gathered from a woman aged 18 to 75 with a cervical HPV16 infection that either progressed to CIN3+ or cleared (not recorded which).

Remarks on this clone: Read sequence stops 3 residues before the CDR3 end, and the germline J gene provides the missing end. The rearrangement links TRBV5-1 to TRBJ1-1; 9 nucleotides align to TRBD1. After removal of 3 bases from V and 0 bases from J, the junction contained 6 bases not matched to a gene. Germline loops: CDR1 SGHRS, CDR2 YFSETQ. The CDR3 sequence is 16 residues long. CDR3 DNA, as far as it was read: TGCGCCAGCAGCTCGTCCGGGACAGGGTTGAACACTGAA. It specifies CASSSSGTGLNTE. The whole CDR3 reads CASSSSGTGLNTEAFF. The variable domain in full, with the rest retrieved from reference TRBV5-1 and TRBJ1-1, is KAGVTQTPRYLIKTRGQQVTLSCSPISGHRSVSWYQQTPGQGLQFLFEYFSETQRNKGNFPGRFSGRQFSNSRSEMNVSTLELGDSALYLCASSSSGTGLNTEAFFGQGTRLTVV.

Worth noting for this clone: The read stops 3 residues short of the end of the CDR3; the missing end is completed from the germline J gene. The chain has TRBV19 and TRBJ1-6, with unresolved D. V was clipped by 8 bases and J by 0 bases, with 8 bases between them. The length of the CDR3 is 14 residues. The V gene's germline CDR1 is LNHDA and CDR2 SQIVND (reference sequence). The DNA read from the CDR3 is TGTGCCAGTTGCGGGGTCTCCTATAATTCACCC. Amino acids: CASCGVSYNSP. The full CDR3 sequence reads CASCGVSYNSPLHF.

Concerning this clone: With the read ending 3 residues before the CDR3 end, the germline J gene is used to fill in that end. V is TRBV12-3 or TRBV12-4 and J is TRBJ2-7; 10 nucleotides align to TRBD2. The CDR3 runs 15 residues. The V gene end was trimmed by 7 bases and the J gene end by 6 bases; junction bases not matched to a gene: 12. CDR3 DNA, as far as it was read: TGTGCCAGCACCCCTAGGAGCGGGGGGGCTTTCGAG. As protein: CASTPRSGGAFE. The complete CDR3 protein is CASTPRSGGAFEQYF.

Concerning this clone itself: The CDR3 end lies 3 residues beyond the end of the read and is filled in from the germline J gene. The chain recombines TRBV19 with TRBJ2-2, with D perhaps TRBD1 (6 bases). The V gene lost 8 bases and the J gene lost 2 bases, with 15 bases spanning the gap. Germline V CDR1 and CDR2: LNHDA, SQIVND (reference sequence). The CDR3 is 15 residues long. CDR3 in amino acids: CASETGTTNTGELFF. The part of the CDR3 DNA that was read is TGTGCCAGTGAAACCGGGACAACCAACACCGGGGAG. The variable domain in full, with the rest retrieved from reference TRBV19 and TRBJ2-2, is DGGITQSPKYLFRKEGQNVTLSCEQNLNHDAMYWYRQDPGQGLRLIYYSQIVNDFQKGDIAEGYSVSREKKESFPLTVTSAQKNPTAFYLCASETGTTNTGELFFGEGSRLTVL.

As concerns this clone: The read falls 3 residues short of the CDR3 end, and the missing part is taken from the germline J gene. This chain connects TRBV18 to TRBJ2-2; D ambiguous. CDR1 and CDR2 (germline): KGHSH, LQKENI. The CDR3 runs to 14 residues. V lost 2 bases, J lost 3 bases, and 7 bases lay in between. The covered CDR3 bases are TGTGCCAGCTCACCATCAACAGACACCGGGGAG. This sequence encodes CASSPSTDTGE. The entire CDR3 protein is CASSPSTDTGELFF.

With regard to this clone: The read finishes 3 residues shy of the CDR3 end, and the germline J gene is used to complete it. Other DNA sequences in the same sample also yield this CDR3. The chain joins TRBV5-4 to TRBJ1-2, with D maybe TRBD1 (6 bases). Trimming left V 0 bases short and J 3 bases short, with 15 bases between. This CDR3 has 16 residues. CDR1 is SGHNT, CDR2 YYREEE, per germline (reference sequence). The CDR3 DNA, read in part, is TGTGCCAGCAGCTTGGGTGGGATACAGGGTGACTATGGC. The encoded protein is CASSLGGIQGDYG. The full-length CDR3 reads as CASSLGGIQGDYGYTF.

Worth noting for this clone: The CDR3 goes on 3 residues after the read ends, and that part is filled in from the germline J gene. The J gene is TRBJ1-2, the V gene TRBV14, with TRBD1 as a possible D gene (6 bases). Germline loops: CDR1 SGHDN, CDR2 FVKESK. The CDR3 is 14 residues long. The V end was cut by 4 bases, the J end by 7 bases, with 16 bases between. This chain's CDR3 is CASSPLGGAAGYTF. The sequenced CDR3 bases are TGTGCCAGCAGCCCGTTGGGGGGGGCCGCTGGC. The variable domain in full, with the rest retrieved from reference TRBV14 and TRBJ1-2, is EAGVTQFPSHSVIEKGQTVTLRCDPISGHDNLYWYRRVMGKEIKFLLHFVKESKQDESGMPNNRFLAERTGGTYSTLKVQPAELEDSGVYFCASSPLGGAAGYTFGSGTRLTVV.

This CDR3 is CASRYDRLYNEQFF. The CDR3 DNA, read in part, is TGCGCCAGTAGATACGACAGGCTTTACAATGAG. This chain joins TRBV5-1 and TRBJ2-1; D is possibly TRBD1 (6 bases). Coverage ceases 3 residues before the CDR3 finishes, and the germline J gene fills in the end. Germline CDR1 SGHRS, CDR2 YFSETQ. Trimming stripped 8 bases from V and 4 bases from J, with 16 bases between. This CDR3 has 14 amino acids. Full variable domain (remainder filled in from reference TRBV5-1 and TRBJ2-1): KAGVTQTPRYLIKTRGQQVTLSCSPISGHRSVSWYQQTPGQGLQFLFEYFSETQRNKGNFPGRFSGRQFSNSRSEMNVSTLELGDSALYLCASRYDRLYNEQFFGPGTRLTVL.

Concerning this clone itself: From the germline J gene comes the end of the CDR3, since the read stops 3 residues before it. The V call is TRBV20-1, the J call TRBJ2-1; D gene uncertain. V lost 2 bases to trimming and J lost 7 bases, with 6 bases between them. The CDR3 has 11 residues. Per the germline V gene, CDR1 is DFQATT and CDR2 is SNEGSKA (reference sequence). The DNA read from the CDR3 is TGCAGTGCTAGACCTAGGAATGAG. Its protein is CSARPRNE. The whole CDR3 region reads CSARPRNEQFF.

As regards this clone: From the germline J gene comes the end of the CDR3, since the read stops 3 residues before it. The chain joins TRBV7-9 to TRBJ1-1; 8 bases align to TRBD1. Germline V gene lookup returns CDR1 SEHNR and CDR2 FQNEAQ (reference sequence). The CDR3 sequence is 14 residues long. With V trimmed by 5 bases and J by 7 bases, 9 bases remained unmatched. The chain's CDR3 is CASSPQGAIGEAFF. CDR3 bases read: TGTGCCAGCAGCCCCCAGGGGGCGATCGGTGAA.

About this clone: With the read ending 3 residues before the CDR3 end, the germline J gene is used to fill in that end. The chain links TRBV28 to TRBJ2-7, with 7 nucleotides matching TRBD1. CDR1 is MDHEN, CDR2 SYDVKM, per germline. Unmatched junction bases numbered 12, after V lost 1 base and J lost 0 bases. The CDR3 spans 18 residues. The sequenced CDR3 bases are TGTGCCAGCAGTTTATCTGGGGTGGGCCGGGACAGCTCCTACGAG. Protein: CASSLSGVGRDSSYE. The whole CDR3 sequence reads CASSLSGVGRDSSYEQYF.

Turning to this clone: The DNA ends 3 residues before the CDR3 does, and the rest of the CDR3 is filled in from the germline J gene. The V and J genes are TRBV7-3 and TRBJ1-1, with D possibly being TRBD1 (5 bases). Trimming took 5 bases from V and 1 from J, leaving 8 bases between them. Per the germline V gene, CDR1 is SGHTA and CDR2 is FQGTGA. The CDR3 contains 13 residues. The part of the CDR3 DNA that was read is TGTGCCAGCAGCCTGCAGGGGAACACTGAA. The encoded protein is CASSLQGNTE. From start to end, the CDR3 is CASSLQGNTEAFF.

A remark on this clone: The sequenced fragment ends 3 residues before the CDR3 boundary, so the rest is inferred from the germline J gene. This chain links TRBV19 with TRBJ1-1; the D gene is possibly TRBD1 (6 bases). The CDR3 spans 14 residues. Germline V gives CDR1 LNHDA, CDR2 SQIVND (reference sequence). Trimming took 7 bases from V and 4 from J, leaving 16 bases between them. The chain's CDR3 is CASTRGTSGTEAFF. The CDR3 DNA, read in part, is TGTGCCAGTACCCGAGGGACAAGTGGCACTGAA.

The CDR3 DNA, read in part, is TGCAGCGTTGTACCCCCGGGGTCTCTTGAGGATGAG. It encodes CSVVPPGSLEDE. The CDR3 reads in full as CSVVPPGSLEDEQFF. The chain uses TRBV29-1 and TRBJ2-1; weak D call: TRBD2 (5 bases). The observed sequence ends 3 residues before the CDR3 terminus, with the missing tail filled in from the germline J gene. V lost 4 bases, J lost 8 bases, and 21 bases lay in between. The CDR3 totals 15 residues. In germline, CDR1 is SQVTM, CDR2 ANQGSEA.

Remarks on this clone: The read falls 3 residues short of the CDR3 end, and the missing part is taken from the germline J gene. V usage is TRBV4-1 and J usage is TRBJ2-7; TRBD1 is a possible D gene (6 bases). Germline V gene lookup returns CDR1 MGHRA and CDR2 YSYEKL. The CDR3 loop spans 13 amino acids. The ends were cut back, 1 base at V and 4 bases at J, with 8 bases in the middle. Incomplete CDR3 DNA: TGCGCCAGCAGCCAAGGGACAGTTTACGAG. Translating it yields CASSQGTVYE. The whole CDR3 reads CASSQGTVYEQYF.

Remarks on this clone: The read terminates 3 residues before the CDR3 end, so the remaining end is supplied by the germline J gene. The chain couples TRBV2 to TRBJ1-1; D may be TRBD1 (6 bases). In germline, CDR1 is SNHLY, CDR2 FYNNEI. This CDR3 comprises 14 residues. The V and J ends lost 8 bases and 1 base respectively, with 14 bases between them. The DNA read from the CDR3 is TGTGCCAGCTACGGGACACTCTCGAACACTGAA. Translating it yields CASYGTLSNTE. The complete CDR3 sequence is CASYGTLSNTEAFF.

Concerning this clone itself: The missing CDR3 end, 3 residues past where the read stops, is filled in from the germline J gene. The chain combines TRBV5-1 with TRBJ2-5; D is possibly TRBD2 (6 bases). Trimming stripped 4 bases from V and 1 base from J, with 17 bases between. The CDR3 totals 16 residues. Germline-derived CDR1 and CDR2 are SGHRS and YFSETQ. The CDR3 DNA, read in part, is TGCGCCAGCAGCCGGACGGGGGAAGAGGGCCAAGAGACC. It specifies CASSRTGEEGQET. The full-length CDR3 reads as CASSRTGEEGQETQYF.

Concerning this clone itself: Sequencing ends 3 residues short of the CDR3 end; the germline J gene provides the rest. The V gene is TRBV11-1, the J gene TRBJ1-1, with D maybe TRBD1 (5 bases). Germline CDR1 and CDR2: SGHAT and FQDESV (reference sequence). The CDR3 consists of 13 residues. Deletions cut 7 bases from V and 7 bases from J, with 16 bases between. CDR3 bases read: TGTGCCAGCACCCCTAAGGCAAGGGGTGAA. Translating it yields CASTPKARGE. The CDR3 in full is CASTPKARGEAFF.

Details on this clone: The sequence runs out 3 residues before the end of the CDR3; the remainder is reconstructed from the germline J gene. V and J are TRBV30 and TRBJ1-6, with D perhaps matching TRBD1 (5 bases). CDR1 GTSNPN and CDR2 SVGIG come from the germline V gene (reference sequence). V gave up 3 bases and J gave up 0 bases, with 15 bases separating them. This CDR3 is 17 amino acids long. This CDR3 reads CAWSGGVLNSYNSPLHF. The CDR3 bases that were read are TGTGCCTGGAGCGGGGGAGTGCTAAACTCCTATAATTCACCC.

Comment on this clone: From the germline J gene comes the end of the CDR3, since the read stops 3 residues before it. The chain is built from TRBV5-1 and TRBJ2-7, with TRBD2 matching over 10 bases. Unmatched junction bases numbered 9, after V lost 2 bases and J lost 1 base. This CDR3 has 17 residues. CDR1 and CDR2 from the germline V gene are SGHRS and YFSETQ. The CDR3 is CASSLPSGGAWSYEQYF. The part of the CDR3 DNA that was read is TGCGCCAGCAGCTTACCAAGCGGGGGGGCTTGGTCCTACGAG.

As concerns this clone: The read gets to within 3 residues of the CDR3 end, and the germline J gene fills in the rest. The chain combines TRBV11-1 with TRBJ2-5; 10 bases map to TRBD1. CDR1 and CDR2 from the germline V gene are SGHAT and FQDESV (reference sequence). The CDR3 extends over 14 amino acids. V trimming: 4 bases; J trimming: 3 bases; junction bases outside the gene matches: 2. The sequenced part of the CDR3 DNA is TGTGCCAGCAGCTCTGGACAGGGGGAAGAGACC. Its translation: CASSSGQGEET. The CDR3 as a whole reads CASSSGQGEETQYF.

Turning to this clone: The observed sequence ends 3 residues before the CDR3 terminus, with the missing tail filled in from the germline J gene. This chain joins TRBV7-9 and TRBJ1-1; 8 nucleotides align to TRBD1. CDR3 size: 12 residues. Germline CDR1 reads SEHNR; CDR2 reads FQNEAQ (reference sequence). The sequenced CDR3 bases are TGTGCCAGCAGCCTGGGGGACAGGGAA. Its translation: CASSLGDRE. The entire CDR3 reads CASSLGDREAFF. The whole variable domain, filled in from reference TRBV7-9 and TRBJ1-1, reads DTGVSQNPRHKITKRGQNVTFRCDPISEHNRLYWYRQTLGQGPEFLTYFQNEAQLEKSRLLSDRFSAERPKGSFSTLEIQRTEQGDSAMYLCASSLGDREAFFGQGTRLTVV.

Regarding this clone: The CDR3 extends 3 residues past the end of the read, so its final part is completed from the germline J gene. V is TRBV5-6 and J is TRBJ2-1; D may be TRBD2 (5 bases). With 4 bases removed from V and 9 bases from J, the gap between germline ends came to 8 bases. The germline V gene encodes CDR1 SGHDT and CDR2 YYEEEE. The CDR3 length is 11 residues. CDR3 bases read: TGTGCCAGCAGCAGACGGGGTGAG. The encoded protein is CASSRRGE. The whole CDR3 protein is CASSRRGEQFF.

As for this clone: The read stops 3 residues short of the end of the CDR3; the missing end is completed from the germline J gene. V gene TRBV20-1 combines with J gene TRBJ2-5, with 12 bases that match TRBD2. J was trimmed by 5 bases and V by 1 base; bases with no gene match: 23. Germline loops: CDR1 DFQATT, CDR2 SNEGSKA (reference sequence). This CDR3 comprises 21 residues. CDR3 loop: CSARGRLVTSGGTTPRETQYF. The CDR3 DNA, read in part, is TGCAGTGCTAGAGGCCGGTTGGTAACTAGCGGGGGGACCACCCCCCGGGAGACC.

A remark on this clone: The CDR3 end is not reached by the read, which stops 3 residues before it; the germline J gene fills it in. The V call is TRBV5-1, the J call TRBJ1-2; D unclear. Looked up from germline, CDR1 is SGHRS and CDR2 is YFSETQ. This CDR3 has 14 amino acids. CDR3 DNA (partial): TGCGCCAGCAGCCCACCGGACTCGTGTCAAGGC. Translated, it gives CASSPPDSCQG. Given in full, the CDR3 is CASSPPDSCQGYTF. The full variable domain, rest sourced from reference TRBV5-1 and TRBJ1-2, is KAGVTQTPRYLIKTRGQQVTLSCSPISGHRSVSWYQQTPGQGLQFLFEYFSETQRNKGNFPGRFSGRQFSNSRSEMNVSTLELGDSALYLCASSPPDSCQGYTFGSGTRLTVV.

About this clone: The observed sequence ends 3 residues before the CDR3 terminus, with the missing tail filled in from the germline J gene. The chain combines TRBV7-9 with TRBJ1-1; D is perhaps TRBD1 (6 bases). Trimming took 2 bases from V and 7 from J, leaving 11 bases between them. This CDR3 spans 13 amino acids. Looked up from germline, CDR1 is SEHNR and CDR2 is FQNEAQ (reference sequence). Here the CDR3 reads CASSLSGVGEAFF. The part of the CDR3 DNA that was read is TGTGCCAGCAGCTTATCAGGGGTGGGTGAA.

Comments on this clone: The read terminates 3 residues ahead of where the CDR3 ends, so the germline J gene completes it. The chain couples TRBV5-1 to TRBJ1-6, with D tentatively TRBD1 (5 bases). Deletions cut 4 bases from V and 11 bases from J, with 13 bases between. In germline, CDR1 is SGHRS, CDR2 YFSETQ. The CDR3 length is 13 residues. CDR3 loop: CASSNIVGPPLHF. The covered CDR3 bases are TGCGCCAGCAGCAACATAGTGGGGCCACCC.

Comment on this clone: The CDR3 end falls 3 residues outside the read, so it is completed with the germline J gene. The chain employs TRBV2 and TRBJ2-5; 12 nucleotides agree with TRBD2. The CDR3 is 15 amino acids. The V and J ends lost 3 bases and 5 bases, in that order; junction bases with no gene match: 4. The V gene's germline CDR1 is SNHLY and CDR2 FYNNEI. The CDR3 loop reads CASSDLAGGLETQYF. The DNA read from the CDR3 is TGTGCCAGCAGTGACCTAGCGGGGGGGTTGGAGACC.

Of note for this clone: The DNA ends 3 residues before the CDR3 does, and the rest of the CDR3 is filled in from the germline J gene. The chain links TRBV5-6 to TRBJ2-7, with no clear D. V gave up 5 bases and J gave up 2 bases, with 17 bases separating them. CDR1 is SGHDT and CDR2 is YYEEEE in the germline V gene. This CDR3 contains 15 residues. The part of the CDR3 DNA that was read is TGTGCCAGCAGTCGTCTGTGGCAGGCCCCCTACGAG. Translated: CASSRLWQAPYE. The complete CDR3 protein is CASSRLWQAPYEQYF. The full variable domain, in which reference TRBV5-6 and TRBJ2-7 provide the parts outside the CDR3, is DAGVTQSPTHLIKTRGQQVTLRCSPKSGHDTVSWYQQALGQGPQFIFQYYEEEERQRGNFPDRFSGHQFPNYSSELNVNALLLGDSALYLCASSRLWQAPYEQYFGPGTRLTVT.

Comments on this clone: The read terminates 3 residues ahead of where the CDR3 ends, so the germline J gene completes it. J is TRBJ2-7 and V is TRBV14; 9 positions match TRBD2. The J segment lost 3 bases and the V segment lost 3 bases, leaving 3 bases of the junction unmatched. Germline CDR1 SGHDN, CDR2 FVKESK. The CDR3 consists of 14 residues. The CDR3 reads CASSQELAGYEQYF. CDR3 bases read: TGTGCCAGCAGCCAGGAACTAGCGGGCTACGAG.

Remarks on this clone: The read finishes 3 residues shy of the CDR3 end, and the germline J gene is used to complete it. The chain carries TRBV2 and TRBJ1-5, with D tentatively TRBD1 (5 bases). CDR3 length: 17 amino acids. Germline lookup yields CDR1 SNHLY and CDR2 FYNNEI. With 1 base removed from V and 0 bases from J, the gap between germline ends came to 13 bases. The covered CDR3 bases are TGTGCCAGCAGTGAAGGACTGGGGCTTTGTAGCAATCAGCCC. Protein: CASSEGLGLCSNQP. Given in full, the CDR3 is CASSEGLGLCSNQPQHF.

For this clone: The read comes to an end 3 residues before the CDR3 does, leaving the germline J gene to fill in the end. The chain has TRBV6-4 and TRBJ1-2, with TRBD1 matching over 11 bases. This CDR3 region has 15 residues. V lost 6 bases to trimming and J lost 4 bases; unmatched junction nucleotides: 7. In germline, CDR1 is MRHNA, CDR2 SNTAGT. CDR3 DNA (partial): TGTGCCAGCAGCCCAGGACAGGGGGCGAGCTATGGC. Translated: CASSPGQGASYG. Given in full, the CDR3 is CASSPGQGASYGYTF.